This T cell receptor (beta chain) was recorded in a study of blood T cell repertoires in COVID-19 (dated by TCRdb to the early 2020s). With regard to the full study: The collaborator samples originated in the United States, Italy and Spain and spanned the acute and convalescent phases of COVID-19. The material from the prospective study consisted of cDNA or gDNA derived from T cells, B-cell-depleted T cells, or PBMCs. Subjects who had been exposed to COVID-19, were actively infected with it, or had recovered from it provided the deeply sampled blood TCRbeta repertoires that made up the dataset. The repertoires were released in a freely available public database intended as a resource for research on the immune response to SARS-CoV-2. Samples were obtained from the ongoing ImmuneRACE study (first 160 participants) and from about 1,300 subjects provided by 6 global collaborators. The sample metadata nearly always contained a de-identified subject ID, COVID-19 status, age in years and sex. HLA class I and class II types, where available, came from metadata supplied by the sample provider rather than from assay-based typing.

Enrolling through a virtual design, the prospective study's participants ranged in age from roughly 18 to 90 years and lived across 24 United States geographic areas. To assign participants to cohorts, the prospective study relied on clinical history that participants themselves reported in a screening survey and a study questionnaire. Exposed participants had been in contact, within 2 weeks of entering the study, with a person who had a PCR-confirmed or clinician-diagnosed case of COVID-19. Each participant in the prospective study had whole blood, serum and a nasopharyngeal or oropharyngeal swab collected by mobile phlebotomists. Participants in the prospective study had the option to provide additional blood draws and questionnaires over an approximately two-month period. Before DNA extraction, prospective study blood samples were shipped either frozen or at room temperature. Note on this clone: This clone's antigen is unknown. No base quality information exists; no much larger clone differs at one position.

The immunoSEQ Assay, a bias-controlled multiplex PCR, was used to amplify TCRbeta CDR3 regions from genomic DNA. The study's own analysis went as follows. Nucleated cell counts per sample were estimated from amplification of reference gene primers within the assay. To quantify the absolute abundance of each unique TCRbeta CDR3 rearrangement, sequence reads were collapsed and filtered. Productive Simpson clonality was computed per sample as the square root of Simpson's diversity index over productive rearrangements. This is the immuneACCESS table as TCRdb keeps it, with only in-frame sequences that have V and J called. A part of the clones is gone; compared with another copy, unresolved V genes explain less than half, and the rest is unexplained. V and J calls plus clone size are reproduced from that table; the DNA served to infer D and trimming. Recorded for this sample are around 160,000 clones; about nine tenths of them occurred a single time. The top ten hold under 4.5% of the sample.

The paper's findings and limits, for the study overall: The amount of clinical and demographic metadata varied by source and participant and was provided uncurated.

The sequence was obtained from a woman in her thirties or forties who had been exposed to COVID-19. Sequencing was carried out using PBMCs or T cells enriched from blood (not recorded which).

The DNA sequence reads TGTGCCAGCAGCCTTATCGACAGAACAGATACGCAGTATTTT. The encoded protein is CASSLIDRTDTQYF. The V and J segments used are TRBV4-2 and TRBJ2-3, and possibly TRBD1, on 5 matching bases. Trimming costs V 4 bases and J 3 bases, and their ends lie 11 bases apart. The CDR3 runs 14 amino acids, cysteine and phenylalanine included. Only the CDR3 part of the read is kept: 42 bases, read in frame from the first base. The CDR1 and CDR2 encoded by the germline V gene are LGHNA and YNFKEQ.